One sample yielded the 2 T cell receptor beta chains listed below, sequenced in a study of T cell clonotyping in hematopoietic cell transplantation. The assay was immunoSEQ multiplex PCR, and TCRdb's table has in-frame clones only and misses some. The sample shows fewer than 20,000 clones, about 83% of them seen only once. The sample was PBMCs, taken 100 days after allogeneic stem cell transplant. The receptors come from a male patient aged 60-69 years who had an allogeneic stem cell transplant from a related donor, so the T cells may come from the graft donor. Some clones in this sample may be carry-over from other donors' samples.

The V and J genes are TRBV4-1 and TRBJ1-4; the D gene is possibly TRBD1 (5 bases). The V gene lost 1 base and the J gene lost 8 bases, with 8 bases spanning the gap. The CDR3 extends over 13 amino acids. Germline V gives CDR1 MGHRA, CDR2 YSYEKL. This CDR3 reads CASSQARQEKLFF. The CDR3 nucleotides read TGCGCCAGCAGCCAAGCAAGACAGGAAAAACTGTTTTTT.

This clone was detected only once. The chain links TRBV9 to TRBJ1-1; TRBD1 is a possible D gene (5 bases). The germline gives CDR1 SGDLS, CDR2 YYNGEE. V was cut by 4 bases and J by 1 base, with 8 bases left in between. The CDR3 loop spans 13 amino acids. CDR3 coding DNA: TGTGCCAGCAGCCTTGGACAGAACACTGAAGCTTTCTTT. Encoded protein: CASSLGQNTEAFF.